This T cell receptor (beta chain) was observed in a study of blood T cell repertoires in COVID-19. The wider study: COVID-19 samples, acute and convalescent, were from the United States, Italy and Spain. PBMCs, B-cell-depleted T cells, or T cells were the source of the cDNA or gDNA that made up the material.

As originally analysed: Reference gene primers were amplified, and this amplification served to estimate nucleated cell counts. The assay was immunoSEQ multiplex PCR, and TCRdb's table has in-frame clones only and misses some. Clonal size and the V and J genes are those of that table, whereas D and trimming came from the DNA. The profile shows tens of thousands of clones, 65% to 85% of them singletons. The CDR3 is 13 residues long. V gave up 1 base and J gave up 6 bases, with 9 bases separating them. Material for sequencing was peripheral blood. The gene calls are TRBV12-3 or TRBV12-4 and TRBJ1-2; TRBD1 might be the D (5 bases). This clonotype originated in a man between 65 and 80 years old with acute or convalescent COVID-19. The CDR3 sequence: CASSLEGPDGYTF. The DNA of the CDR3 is TGTGCCAGCAGTTTAGAGGGGCCTGATGGCTACACCTTC.